The clone carrying this T cell receptor (beta chain) was counted ten times or more. This CDR3 has 14 residues. Deletions cut 4 bases from V and 3 bases from J, with 13 bases between. The germline V gene encodes CDR1 SGHRS and CDR2 YFSETQ. Individual cDNA molecules received unique molecular identifiers during library preparation. One entry per CDR3 protein, called by TCRdb with MiXCR from the 5' RACE reads. The sample includes fewer than 55,000 distinct CDR3 sequences, about 6% of them seen just once. This record comes from a study of early T cells in non-severe SARS-CoV-2 infection. The source material was whole blood, sampled at baseline. The clonotype originates from an adult who was a healthcare worker with PCR-confirmed SARS-CoV-2 infection or an uninfected control (not recorded which). The genes are TRBV5-1 and TRBJ1-1, with a possible D match to TRBD1 (5 bases). The CDR3 is CASSTTPTDTEAFF. The DNA for the CDR3 is TGCGCCAGCAGCACGACCCCGACAGACACTGAAGCTTTCTTT.